This T cell receptor beta chain is from a study of patients and donors after allogeneic stem cell transplantation. This CDR3 is 13 amino acids long. The V gene lost 4 bases and the J gene lost 6 bases, with 11 bases spanning the gap. Germline V gene data show CDR1 as SGHRS and CDR2 as YFSETQ. The sample holds a few counts of this clonotype. One entry per CDR3 protein, called by TCRdb with MiXCR from the RT-PCR reads. The table includes over 150,000 distinct CDR3 sequences, approximately 28% detected once. The sequence derives from a human donor who was either an allogeneic HSCT recipient or a stem cell or donor lymphocyte infusion donor (not recorded which). It is not recorded whose cells these are; they may come from a transplant donor. The chain couples TRBV5-1 to TRBJ2-1, with a tentative D call TRBD2 (6 bases). The sequencing input was blood, either unsorted or a sorted T cell fraction (not recorded which). DNA for the CDR3: TGCGCCAGCAGCCCGGGACTCCTCAATGAGCAGTTCTTC. It translates to CASSPGLLNEQFF.